Below, 18 T cell receptor beta chains from the same sample are listed, as sequenced in a study of shared clonotypes between healthy human individuals. Profiled with immunoSEQ multiplex PCR; TCRdb holds only in-frame clones, not every one. The table records nearly 1,000,000 clones, approximately 76% of them present only once. The sequenced sample consisted of memory CD4+ T cells sorted from blood. The subset: CD45RA-negative fraction. The receptor source for this set is a man aged 18 to 29 in good health.

This rearrangement joins TRBV19 to TRBJ2-3; D is uncertain. The CDR3 totals 14 residues. V was pared by 3 bases and J by 1 base, with 8 bases between. CDR1 LNHDA and CDR2 SQIVND come from the germline V gene (reference sequence). In DNA form, the CDR3 reads TGTGCCAGTAGTATGGGCAGGCGCACAGATACGCAGTATTTT. Its protein is CASSMGRRTDTQYF. Full variable domain (outside the CDR3, taken from reference TRBV19 and TRBJ2-3): DGGITQSPKYLFRKEGQNVTLSCEQNLNHDAMYWYRQDPGQGLRLIYYSQIVNDFQKGDIAEGYSVSREKKESFPLTVTSAQKNPTAFYLCASSMGRRTDTQYFGPGTRLTVL.

A few counts support this clone. The chain is built from TRBV5-6 and TRBJ2-6; D gene ambiguous. The V end lost 2 bases, the J end lost 3 bases, and 6 bases lay between the germline ends. The CDR3 has 14 amino acids. The germline CDR1 and CDR2 sequences are SGHDT and YYEEEE. The CDR3 bases are TGTGCCAGCAGCTTAAAAAATGGGGCCAACGTCCTGACTTTC. Translation gives CASSLKNGANVLTF. Supplemented by reference TRBV5-6 and TRBJ2-6, the full variable domain reads DAGVTQSPTHLIKTRGQQVTLRCSPKSGHDTVSWYQQALGQGPQFIFQYYEEEERQRGNFPDRFSGHQFPNYSSELNVNALLLGDSALYLCASSLKNGANVLTFGAGSRLTVL.

V gene TRBV4-1 combines with J gene TRBJ2-6, with 8 bases matching TRBD1. Germline V gene lookup returns CDR1 MGHRA and CDR2 YSYEKL. The V segment lost 1 base and the J segment 0 bases; nucleotides outside the gene matches: 8. The CDR3 runs 19 residues. CDR3 DNA sequence: TGCGCCAGCAGCCAAGGGACGACAGGGGCTAGCTCTGGGGCCAACGTCCTGACTTTC. This encodes CASSQGTTGASSGANVLTF.

Of note for this clone: Being one base from a much bigger clone, this may be a read error. This chain links TRBV7-3 with TRBJ1-2; TRBD1 aligns across 9 bases. Trimming took 5 bases from V and 6 from J; bases not matched to a gene: 4. Germline V gene lookup returns CDR1 SGHTA and CDR2 FQGTGA. The CDR3 runs to 13 residues. For the CDR3, the DNA is TGTGCCAGCAGCCCCGGACAGGGGAATGGCTACACCTTC. Translated, it gives CASSPGQGNGYTF.

The rearrangement uses TRBV6-6 and TRBJ2-2; possibly TRBD2 for D (7 bases). Trimming stripped 4 bases from V and 3 bases from J, with 12 bases between. Germline values: CDR1 MNHNY, CDR2 SVGAGI (reference sequence). CDR3 size: 15 residues. CDR3 sequence reads: CASSSLGGDTGELFF. CDR3 DNA sequence: TGTGCCAGCAGTTCGCTAGGGGGGGACACCGGGGAGCTGTTTTTT.

The chain combines TRBV18 with TRBJ1-1; D uncertain. The V gene's germline CDR1 is KGHSH and CDR2 LQKENI. V was cut by 6 bases and J by 1 base, with 15 bases left in between. The CDR3 runs to 15 residues. CDR3 loop: CASSLTVERNTEAFF. The CDR3, as DNA: TGTGCCAGCTCGCTCACCGTTGAAAGGAACACTGAAGCTTTCTTT. The entire variable domain, with the rest obtained from reference TRBV18 and TRBJ1-1, is as follows: NAGVMQNPRHLVRRRGQEARLRCSPMKGHSHVYWYRQLPEEGLKFMVYLQKENIIDESGMPKERFSAEFPKEGPSILRIQQVVRGDSAAYFCASSLTVERNTEAFFGQGTRLTVV.

The chain has TRBV14 and TRBJ2-7; D is ambiguous. Germline CDR1 is SGHDN and CDR2 is FVKESK. The CDR3 length is 13 residues. The germline V and J ends were trimmed by 4 bases and 6 bases, with 13 bases remaining between them. CDR3 nucleotide sequence: TGTGCCAGCAGCCCCCAATGGGGTCGCGAGCAGTACTTC. Its translation is CASSPQWGREQYF. The full variable domain, its missing parts supplied by reference TRBV14 and TRBJ2-7, is EAGVTQFPSHSVIEKGQTVTLRCDPISGHDNLYWYRRVMGKEIKFLLHFVKESKQDESGMPNNRFLAERTGGTYSTLKVQPAELEDSGVYFCASSPQWGREQYFGPGTRLTVT.

The genes are TRBV7-3 and TRBJ2-1; D is perhaps TRBD2 (6 bases). Germline CDR1 SGHTA, CDR2 FQGTGA. This CDR3 has 13 residues. V was pared by 5 bases and J by 15 bases, with 20 bases between. The CDR3 DNA sequence: TGTGCCAGCAGCCAAGACCGGGACTCGAGCGGGTTCTTC. Amino acids: CASSQDRDSSGFF.

This rearrangement joins TRBV7-9 to TRBJ2-3; weak D call: TRBD2 (5 bases). Trimming pared 4 bases from V and 0 bases from J, leaving 11 bases between. This CDR3 has 15 amino acids. The germline V gene encodes CDR1 SEHNR and CDR2 FQNEAQ (reference sequence). The CDR3 sequence: CASSSVRTSTDTQYF. CDR3 bases: TGTGCCAGCAGCTCGGTCCGGACTAGCACAGATACGCAGTATTTT.

The rearrangement uses TRBV21-1 and TRBJ2-1. TRBV21-1 is labeled a pseudogene. This CDR3 is built from 17 residues. This chain's CDR3 is CASTSKGGNRSYNEQFF. The CDR3 nucleotides are TGTGCCAGCACCTCAAAGGGGGGCAACCGATCCTACAATGAGCAGTTCTTC.

This clone was observed a few times. This rearrangement joins TRBV4-2 to TRBJ1-1; 7 bases match TRBD1. Germline trimming cut 3 bases from V and 3 bases from J; bases unmatched to any gene: 7. CDR3 size: 15 residues. Looked up from germline, CDR1 is LGHNA and CDR2 is YNFKEQ. CDR3 DNA sequence: TGTGCCAGCAGCCAGGAACAGGGGCCTCACACTGAAGCTTTCTTT. Amino acids: CASSQEQGPHTEAFF.

The rearrangement joins TRBV30 to TRBJ1-2; D gene unclear. In germline, CDR1 is GTSNPN, CDR2 SVGIG (reference sequence). CDR3 length equals 14 residues. V was shortened by 4 bases and J by 1 base, with 13 bases between the two germline ends. The CDR3 region is CAWIRSVINYGYTF. The CDR3 region has the DNA TGTGCCTGGATAAGGAGCGTCATTAACTATGGCTACACCTTC.

This sequence joins TRBV6-5 and TRBJ1-1, with D perhaps TRBD1 (5 bases). The CDR3 totals 15 residues. Germline-derived CDR1 and CDR2 are MNHEY and SVGAGI. The V end was cut by 0 bases, the J end by 1 base, with 9 bases between. The DNA for the CDR3 is TGTGCCAGCAGTTACTCGTTAGGGGCGAACACTGAAGCTTTCTTT. This sequence encodes CASSYSLGANTEAFF.

V gene TRBV6-1 combines with J gene TRBJ2-7, with D unresolved. Deletions cut 8 bases from V and 4 bases from J, with 12 bases between. Germline CDR1 reads MNHNS; CDR2 reads SASEGT. The CDR3 runs 12 residues. The CDR3 here is CASVGRLYEQYF. The DNA for the CDR3 is TGTGCCAGCGTCGGGCGGCTTTACGAGCAGTACTTC.

This chain uses TRBV21-1 with TRBJ2-7; TRBD1, the D gene given by the table, was not confirmed from the DNA. TRBV21-1 is reported as a pseudogene. The CDR3 is 20 residues long. CDR3 nucleotides: TGTGCCAGCAGCAAAGAGGGGGACAGACACTATCTACAAAGGTTCGGCGAGCAGTACTTC. Amino acid sequence: CASSKEGDRHYLQRFGEQYF.

The genes are TRBV11-3 and TRBJ2-1; TRBD2 might be the D (6 bases). From germline, CDR1 is SGHNT and CDR2 YENEEA. With 0 bases removed from V and 5 bases from J, the gap between germline ends came to 8 bases. The CDR3 totals 14 residues. In DNA, the CDR3 is TGTGCCAGCAGCTTAGACCGGGGGAACAATGAGCAGTTCTTC. The encoded protein is CASSLDRGNNEQFF.

This clone was found once. The sample holds other DNA sequences that translate to the same CDR3. This sequence joins TRBV11-2 and TRBJ2-7; D uncertain. The CDR3 is 13 amino acids. Trimming took 1 base from V and 4 from J, leaving 8 bases between them. Germline-derived CDR1 and CDR2 are SGHAT and FQNNGV. As DNA, the CDR3 is TGTGCCAGCAGCTTAGGGGTCTTATACGAGCAGTACTTC. Translating it yields CASSLGVLYEQYF.

This clone was picked up a small number of times. The chain joins TRBV27 to TRBJ1-1, with unresolved D. V was clipped by 8 bases and J by 1 base, with 8 bases between them. CDR3 length: 12 amino acids. The V gene's germline CDR1 is MNHEY and CDR2 SMNVEV (reference sequence). The CDR3 here is CASSTRNTEAFF. Written as DNA, the CDR3 is TGTGCCAGCTCGACTAGGAACACTGAAGCTTTCTTT.